The rows below give T cell receptor beta chains drawn from one sample of a study of cytomegalovirus exposure and HLA in healthy donors. Profiling relied on immunoSEQ multiplex PCR, and the TCRdb table lists in-frame clones only, not all of them. The table lists 100,000 to 150,000 clones, around 68% of them singletons, with 3.5% to 4.5% in the top ten. Input material: PBMCs. The receptors were gathered from a middle-aged man in good health and CMV-seropositive. The CDR3 runs from the conserved cysteine through the conserved F or W. A D gene is named only where the DNA matches it firmly. The size of a clone is reported for some rows only, either as once, few or many, or as a class for expanded clones.

v_gene	j_gene	abundance	d_gene	CDR3nt	CDR3aa
TRBV13	TRBJ2-1	.	TRBD1	TGTGCCAGCAGCGCGACAGGGGGCTCCTACAATGAGCAGTTCTTC	CASSATGGSYNEQFF
TRBV11-2	TRBJ1-1	.	.	TGTGCCAGCAGCTTATTAACACCGAACACTGAAGCTTTCTTT	CASSLLTPNTEAFF
TRBV12-2	TRBJ2-7	.	.	TGTGCAAGTCGCTTATCGGTCCGCGACAGGGACTACGAGCAGTACTTC	CASRLSVRDRDYEQYF
TRBV6-5	TRBJ2-7	.	.	TGTGCCAGCAGTGAGAGATTCTCCTACGAGCAGTACTTC	CASSERFSYEQYF
TRBV2	TRBJ1-2	few	.	TGTGCCAGCAGCGAGGCGAGTAACTATGGCTACACCTTC	CASSEASNYGYTF
TRBV6-1	TRBJ1-5	.	TRBD1	TGTGCCAGCAGTGATAGGAACAGGGGGGATAGCAATCAGCCCCAGCATTTT	CASSDRNRGDSNQPQHF
TRBV15	TRBJ2-1	once	.	TGTGCCACCAGCAGAGATGGGCAAGTTGTGCAGTTCTTC	CATSRDGQVVQFF
TRBV6-1	TRBJ1-1	.	.	TGTGCCAGCACCCGGGGGAACACTGAAGCTTTCTTT	CASTRGNTEAFF
TRBV6-1	TRBJ1-2	once	.	TGTGCCAGCAGTGTTACGGAACAGGGTAATGGCTACACCTTC	CASSVTEQGNGYTF
TRBV29-1	TRBJ2-7	.	.	TGCAGCGTTGATATAGGGGGTGGCGAGCAGTACTTC	CSVDIGGGEQYF
TRBV19	TRBJ2-3	.	TRBD1	TGTGCCAGTAGTAACGGACAGGCAAGCACAGATACGCAGTATTTT	CASSNGQASTDTQYF
TRBV7-9	TRBJ1-2	.	.	TGTGCCAGCAGTCCCCAATTACAGGGAAATGGCTACACCTTC	CASSPQLQGNGYTF
TRBV2	TRBJ2-7	few	TRBD1	TGTGCCAGCAGGATGGACAGGGGGCCTTCTGACGAGCAGTACTTC	CASRMDRGPSDEQYF
TRBV9	TRBJ2-3	.	TRBD2	TGTGCCAGCAGCGTAAGGAGCGGGGGTGCTAGCACAGATACGCAGTATTTT	CASSVRSGGASTDTQYF
TRBV6-6	TRBJ1-2	.	.	TGTGCCAGCAGACCGGGAGCTAACTATGGCTACACCTTC	CASRPGANYGYTF
TRBV7-2	TRBJ1-1	.	.	TGTGCCAGCAGCTTCGCCAGACAGGTTAACACTGAAGCTTTCTTT	CASSFARQVNTEAFF
TRBV28	TRBJ2-2	.	TRBD2	TGTGCCAGCAGTCCCGGACTAGCGGGAGCCGGGGAGCTGTTTTTT	CASSPGLAGAGELFF
TRBV5-1	TRBJ2-1	.	.	TGCGCCAGCAGCCGCGAGGGTCCGGGCGCCTACAATGAGCAGTTCTTC	CASSREGPGAYNEQFF
TRBV15	TRBJ2-1	.	TRBD1	TGTGCCACCAGCGGAAACCAAATAGGGGGCAAGAGATCCCGCCCCTACAATGAGCAGTTCTTC	CATSGNQIGGKRSRPYNEQFF
TRBV27	TRBJ1-4	.	.	TGTGCCAGCAGTTTGGGGACGAGCGGGTCAGAAAAACTGTTTTTT	CASSLGTSGSEKLFF
TRBV27	TRBJ2-5	.	.	TGTGCCAGCAGTTACAGGGGAGGCCAAGAGACCCAGTACTTC	CASSYRGGQETQYF
TRBV29-1	TRBJ2-3	.	TRBD1	TGCAGCGTTGAACGTACAGGGGGCACAGATACGCAGTATTTT	CSVERTGGTDTQYF
TRBV6-1	TRBJ1-4	.	TRBD1	TGTGCCAGCAGTATCAGGGGGCGAGGTGAAAAACTGTTTTTT	CASSIRGRGEKLFF
TRBV9	TRBJ1-1	.	.	TGTGCCAGCAGCGTAGCTCTAAACACTGAAGCTTTCTTT	CASSVALNTEAFF
TRBV11-3	TRBJ2-2	.	.	TGTGCCAGCAGCCCGGGAGAGTCCACCGGGGAGCTGTTTTTT	CASSPGESTGELFF
TRBV19	TRBJ1-2	.	.	TGTGCCAGTAGTATAGATCACAGCAACCCTAACTATGGCTACACCTTC	CASSIDHSNPNYGYTF
TRBV18	TRBJ2-7	.	TRBD2	TGTGCCAGCTCACCACCGGCGGCGGGAGGATCGGGCGAGCAGTACTTC	CASSPPAAGGSGEQYF
TRBV14	TRBJ2-6	.	.	TGTGCCAGCAGCCAAGATTATCCTGGGGCCAACGTCCTGACTTTC	CASSQDYPGANVLTF
TRBV2	TRBJ2-1	once	TRBD2	TGTGCCAGCAGGGCACGGGGGGGTTACAATGAGCAGTTCTTC	CASRARGGYNEQFF